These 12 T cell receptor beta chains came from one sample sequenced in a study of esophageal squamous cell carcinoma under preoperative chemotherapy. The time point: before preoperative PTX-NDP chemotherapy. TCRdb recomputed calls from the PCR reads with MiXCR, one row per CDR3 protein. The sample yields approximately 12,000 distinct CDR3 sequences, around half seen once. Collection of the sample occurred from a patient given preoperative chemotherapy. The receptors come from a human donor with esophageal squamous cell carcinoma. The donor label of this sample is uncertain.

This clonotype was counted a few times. CDR3: CASKKEGEETQYF. The CDR3 DNA sequence: TGCGCCAGCAAGAAGGAGGGTGAAGAGACCCAGTACTTC. The chain uses TRBV4-1 and TRBJ2-5, with TRBD2 as a possible D gene (6 bases). With 7 bases removed from V and 3 bases from J, the gap between germline ends came to 12 bases. The germline V gene encodes CDR1 MGHRA and CDR2 YSYEKL. This CDR3 has 13 residues.

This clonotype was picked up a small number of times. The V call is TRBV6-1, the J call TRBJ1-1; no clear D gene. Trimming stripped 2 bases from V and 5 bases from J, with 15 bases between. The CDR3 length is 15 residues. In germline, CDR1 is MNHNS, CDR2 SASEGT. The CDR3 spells CASSERAGSGTEAFF. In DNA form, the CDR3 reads TGTGCCAGCAGTGAACGGGCGGGTTCGGGAACTGAAGCTTTCTTT.

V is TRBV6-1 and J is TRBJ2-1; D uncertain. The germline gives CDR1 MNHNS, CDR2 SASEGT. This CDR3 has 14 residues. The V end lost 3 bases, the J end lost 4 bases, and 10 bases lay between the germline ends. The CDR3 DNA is TGTGCCAGCAGTGAGGTCGATAGATACAATGAGCAGTTCTTC. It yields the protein CASSEVDRYNEQFF.

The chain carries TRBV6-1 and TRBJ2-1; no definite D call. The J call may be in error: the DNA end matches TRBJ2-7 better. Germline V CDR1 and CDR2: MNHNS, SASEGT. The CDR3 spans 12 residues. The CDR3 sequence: CASADTPYEQYF. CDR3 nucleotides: TGTGCCAGCGCCGACACTCCCTACGAGCAGTACTTC.

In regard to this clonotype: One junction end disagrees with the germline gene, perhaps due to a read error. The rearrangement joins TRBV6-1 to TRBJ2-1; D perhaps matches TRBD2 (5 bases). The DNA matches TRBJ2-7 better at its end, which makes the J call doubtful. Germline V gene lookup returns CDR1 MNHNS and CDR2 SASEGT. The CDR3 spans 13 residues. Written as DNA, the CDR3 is TGTGCCAGCAGGGAAGGGAGCCCTGGAGGGCAGTACTTC. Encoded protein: CASREGSPGGQYF.

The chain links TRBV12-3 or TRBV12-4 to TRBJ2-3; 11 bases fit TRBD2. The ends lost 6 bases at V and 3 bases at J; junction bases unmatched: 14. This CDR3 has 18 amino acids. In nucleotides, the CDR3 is TGTGCCAGCAGACCCGGGACTAGCGGTAGCCCCCTGACAGATACGCAGTATTTT. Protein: CASRPGTSGSPLTDTQYF.

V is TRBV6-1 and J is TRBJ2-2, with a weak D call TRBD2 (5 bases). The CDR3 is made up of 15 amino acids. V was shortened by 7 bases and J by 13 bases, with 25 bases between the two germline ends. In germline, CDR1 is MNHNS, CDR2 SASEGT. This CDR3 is CASIPVDLNTETLFF. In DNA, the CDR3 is TGTGCCAGCATTCCCGTGGACTTGAACACCGAGACGCTGTTTTTT.

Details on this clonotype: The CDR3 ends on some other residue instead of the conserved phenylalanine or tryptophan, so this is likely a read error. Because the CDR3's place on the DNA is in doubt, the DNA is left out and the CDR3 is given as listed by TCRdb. The CDR3: CASNPPHSEQFFGP. This rearrangement joins TRBV6-1 to TRBJ2-6; TRBD1 is the table's D call, not checked against the DNA. The CDR3 sequence runs 14 residues, both termini included. Germline-derived CDR1 and CDR2 are MNHNS and SASEGT.

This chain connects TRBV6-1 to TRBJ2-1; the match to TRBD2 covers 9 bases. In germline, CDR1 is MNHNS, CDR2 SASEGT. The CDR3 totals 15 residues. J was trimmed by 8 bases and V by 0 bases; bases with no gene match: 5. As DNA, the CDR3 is TGTGCCAGCAGTGAAGCGGAAGCGGGAGGCCATGAGCAGTTCTTC. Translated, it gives CASSEAEAGGHEQFF.

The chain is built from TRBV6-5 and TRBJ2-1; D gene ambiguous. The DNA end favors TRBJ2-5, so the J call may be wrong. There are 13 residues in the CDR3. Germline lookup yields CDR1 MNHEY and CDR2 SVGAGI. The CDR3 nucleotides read TGTGCCAGCAGTTACTCGGGACAAGAGACCCAGTACTTC. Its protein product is CASSYSGQETQYF.

The CDR3 sequence is CASSPTPYGYGYTF. In nucleotides, the CDR3 is TGTGCCAGCAGTCCCACACCCTATGGCTATGGCTACACCTTC. The J gene is TRBJ1-2, the V gene TRBV12-3 or TRBV12-4; D gene ambiguous. The CDR3 runs to 14 residues. Deletions cut 5 bases from V and 4 bases from J, with 14 bases between.

CDR3 in DNA: TGTGCCAGCAGCCCGGGCGACTACGAGCAGTACTTC. Translating it yields CASSPGDYEQYF. The chain uses TRBV7-6 and TRBJ2-1; D remains ambiguous. The DNA end is more similar to TRBJ2-7, so the J call may be wrong. From germline, CDR1 is SGHVS and CDR2 FNYEAQ. This CDR3 is built from 12 residues.